The source of this T cell receptor beta chain is a study of T cell repertoires in cytomegalovirus infection. A remark on this clonotype: Its target is unknown.

Study-wide results and limits: HLA-C-restricted TCR beta clonotypes specific for CMV led the ex vivo response.

One entry per CDR3 protein results from TCRdb running MiXCR on the reads. This sample has 700,000 to 950,000 distinct CDR3 sequences, with around a third found just once. The germline CDR1 and CDR2 sequences are LNHDA and SQIVND (reference sequence). The length of the CDR3 is 16 residues. Trimming cost V 1 base and J 4 bases; bases outside gene matches: 4. The TCR was taken from a human donor in good health (CMV status not recorded). Some clones in this sample may be carry-over from other donors' samples. The chain carries TRBV19 and TRBJ2-2; TRBD2 matches 9 bases. The sequencing used cultured CD8+ T cells from PBMCs, collected from culture after CMV antigen stimulation. The CDR3 loop reads CASSIAPSGTTGELFF. In DNA form, the CDR3 reads TGTGCCAGTAGTATAGCCCCTAGCGGGACCACCGGGGAGCTGTTTTTT.